Included here is one T cell receptor beta chain sequence, with context. Antigen unknown. The data were obtained in a study of PD-1 blockade in classical Hodgkin lymphoma. Study in general: Patients had nivolumab dosed at 3 mg/kg, delivered intravenously every 2 weeks.

Trimming cost V 0 bases and J 0 bases, with 18 bases left between them. The CDR3 is made up of 20 amino acids. Germline V gene sequence: CDR1 SGHDN, CDR2 FVKESK. Time point reported: cycle 4 day 1 (C4D1), after 5 to 7 weeks of nivolumab. Relapse was seen in all patients after autologous stem cell transplantation, and brentuximab vedotin exposure was variable. Negative selection with magnets was how CD8+ T cells were isolated from the thawed PBMCs. Study outcomes and limitations: Complete responders had baseline diversity similar to newly diagnosed patients. The repertoire differences lack a defined cause, possibly disease activity or prior therapy.

Only in-frame clones appear in the TCRdb table, and some are missing; sequencing was by immunoSEQ multiplex PCR. Altogether around 21,000 clones are present, approximately 88% being singletons, with the ten largest covering more than 5.5%. Sequencing was performed on CD8+ T cells from blood, taken before the fourth cycle of nivolumab. The TCR originated in a human donor with classical Hodgkin lymphoma. The chain uses TRBV14 and TRBJ2-6; the D gene is possibly TRBD2 (5 bases). The CDR3 sequence is CASSQDGDAGESSGANVLTF. In DNA form, the CDR3 reads TGTGCCAGCAGCCAAGATGGAGACGCCGGGGAGAGCTCTGGGGCCAACGTCCTGACTTTC.